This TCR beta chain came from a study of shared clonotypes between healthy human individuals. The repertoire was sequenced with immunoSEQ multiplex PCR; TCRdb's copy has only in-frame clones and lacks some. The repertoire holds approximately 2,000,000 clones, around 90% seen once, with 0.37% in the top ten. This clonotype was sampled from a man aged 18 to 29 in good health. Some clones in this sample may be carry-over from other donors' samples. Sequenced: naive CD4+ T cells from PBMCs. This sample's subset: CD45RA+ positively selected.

Here the CDR3 DNA reads TGTGCCAGCAGCCAAGTCGGAGGCGCCTTCAATGAGCAGTTCTTC. As protein: CASSQVGGAFNEQFF. The rearrangement links TRBV14 to TRBJ2-1; a possible D gene is TRBD2 (5 bases). This CDR3 is built from 15 residues. V was cut by 1 base and J by 6 bases, with 13 bases left in between. Germline CDR1 SGHDN, CDR2 FVKESK.